This record covers a single T cell receptor (beta chain). Its antigen is as yet unknown. The source of the sample is a study of OX40 agonist ivuxolimab in advanced cancers. As for the study in general: Earlier treatment with anti-PD-1, anti-PD-L1 or anti-CTLA-4 was permitted, and 30% to 40% had received some. Study-wide results and limits: Partial responders at 0.1-3.0 mg/kg had among the lowest clonal expansion.

Patients were ruled out by autoimmune disease history or systemic immunosuppression. Repertoires were generated with immunoSEQ multiplex PCR, while TCRdb's copy carries only in-frame clones and drops some. The sample lists 65,000 to 75,000 clones, about 88% occurring once. The junction had 5 bases not matched to a gene; V was cut back by 8 bases and J by 8 bases. CDR3 size: 12 residues. CDR1 is MDHEN and CDR2 is SYDVKM in the germline V gene. This receptor was identified in an adult with an advanced solid tumor such as melanoma, head and neck, liver or kidney cancer. The gene calls are TRBV28 and TRBJ2-1; 8 bases map to TRBD2. The sample here was CD4+ or CD8+ T cells sorted from blood, taken in a trial of the OX40 agonist ivuxolimab. CDR3 sequence (DNA): TGTGCCAGCTGCGCGGGAGGCCATGAGCAGTTCTTC. Translated, it gives CASCAGGHEQFF.